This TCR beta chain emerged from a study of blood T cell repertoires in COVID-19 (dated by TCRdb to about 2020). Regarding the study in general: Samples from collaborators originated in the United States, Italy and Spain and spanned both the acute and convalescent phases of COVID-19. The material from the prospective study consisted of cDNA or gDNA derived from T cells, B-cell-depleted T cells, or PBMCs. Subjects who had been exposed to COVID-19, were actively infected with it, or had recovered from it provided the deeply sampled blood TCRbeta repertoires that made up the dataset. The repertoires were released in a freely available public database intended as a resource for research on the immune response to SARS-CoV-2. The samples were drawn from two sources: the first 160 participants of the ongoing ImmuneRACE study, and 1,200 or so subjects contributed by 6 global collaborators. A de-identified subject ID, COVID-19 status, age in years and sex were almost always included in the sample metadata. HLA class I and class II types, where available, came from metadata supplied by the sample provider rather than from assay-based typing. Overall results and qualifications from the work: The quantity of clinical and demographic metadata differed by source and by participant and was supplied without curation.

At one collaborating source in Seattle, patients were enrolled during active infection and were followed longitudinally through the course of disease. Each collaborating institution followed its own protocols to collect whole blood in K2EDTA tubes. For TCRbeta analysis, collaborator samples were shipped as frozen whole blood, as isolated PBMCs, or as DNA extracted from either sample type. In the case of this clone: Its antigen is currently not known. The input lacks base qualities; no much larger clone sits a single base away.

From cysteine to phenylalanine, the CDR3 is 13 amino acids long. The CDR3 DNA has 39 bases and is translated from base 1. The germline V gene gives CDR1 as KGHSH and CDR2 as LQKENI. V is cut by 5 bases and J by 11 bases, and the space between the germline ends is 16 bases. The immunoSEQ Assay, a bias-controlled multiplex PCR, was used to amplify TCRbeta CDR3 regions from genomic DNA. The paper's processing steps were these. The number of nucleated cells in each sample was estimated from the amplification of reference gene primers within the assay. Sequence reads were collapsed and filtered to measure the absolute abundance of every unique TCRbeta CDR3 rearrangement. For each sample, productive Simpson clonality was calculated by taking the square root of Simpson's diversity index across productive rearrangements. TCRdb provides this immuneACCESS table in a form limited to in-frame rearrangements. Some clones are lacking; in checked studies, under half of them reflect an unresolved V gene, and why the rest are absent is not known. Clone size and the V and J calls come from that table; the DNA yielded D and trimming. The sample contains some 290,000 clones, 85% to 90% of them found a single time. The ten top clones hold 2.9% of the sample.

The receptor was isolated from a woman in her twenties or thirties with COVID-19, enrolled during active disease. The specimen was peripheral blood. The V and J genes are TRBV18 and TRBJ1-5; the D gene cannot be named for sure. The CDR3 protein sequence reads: CASSTYPERAQHF. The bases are TGTGCCAGCTCAACCTACCCGGAGCGGGCCCAGCATTTT.